These 16 T cell receptor beta chains were all obtained from the same sample, sequenced in a study of shared clonotypes between healthy human individuals. Repertoires were generated with immunoSEQ multiplex PCR, while TCRdb's copy carries only in-frame clones and drops some. The sample has more than 2 million clones, roughly 95% seen once. Sequencing was performed on naive CD4+ T cells sorted from blood. Subset described: CD45RA+ positively selected. These receptor sequences come from a man between 18 and 35 years old in good health.

V and J are TRBV2 and TRBJ1-1; D perhaps matches TRBD1 (6 bases). The germline V gene has CDR1 SNHLY and CDR2 FYNNEI. This CDR3 spans 15 amino acids. The V end was cut by 4 bases, the J end by 5 bases, with 17 bases between. The DNA for the CDR3 is TGTGCCAGCAGTGCCCCCCGGGGGGCGGTTACTGAAGCTTTCTTT. It specifies CASSAPRGAVTEAFF.

The chain carries TRBV7-2 and TRBJ2-5; TRBD2 aligns across 13 bases. Germline V CDR1 and CDR2: SGHTA, FQGNSA. J was trimmed by 4 bases and V by 5 bases; bases with no gene match: 4. The CDR3 runs to 15 residues. The CDR3 bases are TGTGCCAGCAGCCGACTAGCGGGAGGTCTAGAGACCCAGTACTTC. Its protein product is CASSRLAGGLETQYF.

This rearrangement joins TRBV28 to TRBJ1-4; D is undetermined. Trimming took 6 bases from V and 1 from J, leaving 15 bases between them. This CDR3 is built from 16 residues. CDR1 is MDHEN, CDR2 SYDVKM, per germline. CDR3 region: CASSPGGLETNEKLFF. The CDR3 nucleotides read TGTGCCAGCAGCCCTGGAGGGTTGGAAACTAATGAAAAACTGTTTTTT. Combining the CDR3 with reference TRBV28 and TRBJ1-4 gives the whole variable domain DVKVTQSSRYLVKRTGEKVFLECVQDMDHENMFWYRQDPGLGLRLIYFSYDVKMKEKGDIPEGYSVSREKKERFSLILESASTNQTSMYLCASSPGGLETNEKLFFGSGTQLSVL.

On this clone itself: Other DNA sequences in this specimen translate into the identical CDR3. The chain has TRBV5-1 and TRBJ1-1, with 8 bases matching TRBD1. The length of the CDR3 is 13 residues. Germline lookup yields CDR1 SGHRS and CDR2 YFSETQ. V lost 7 bases to trimming and J lost 3 bases; unmatched junction nucleotides: 5. Here the CDR3 reads CASRQGIDTEAFF. CDR3 nucleotides: TGCGCCAGCCGACAGGGGATAGACACTGAAGCTTTCTTT.

Regarding this clone: Distinct nucleotide sequences in the sample also encode this CDR3. V is TRBV9 and J is TRBJ1-4; TRBD1 aligns across 8 bases. Looked up from germline, CDR1 is SGDLS and CDR2 is YYNGEE. The trim removed 2 bases at V and 8 bases at J, leaving 5 bases unmatched. The CDR3 is 14 residues long. CDR3 sequence (DNA): TGTGCCAGCAGCGTCGACAGGGGAGGGGAAAAACTGTTTTTT. Protein product: CASSVDRGGEKLFF.

This rearrangement joins TRBV4-2 to TRBJ2-6; 8 nucleotides align to TRBD1. V lost 0 bases to trimming and J lost 3 bases; unmatched junction nucleotides: 7. CDR1 is LGHNA, CDR2 YNFKEQ, per germline. The CDR3 has 18 amino acids. In DNA, the CDR3 is TGTGCCAGCAGCCAAGACCCCCAGGGACAGGTTGGGGCCAACGTCCTGACTTTC. Amino acid sequence: CASSQDPQGQVGANVLTF.

For this clone: The sample contains more than one DNA sequence encoding this CDR3. The genes are TRBV2 and TRBJ2-3; D is unresolved. The germline gives CDR1 SNHLY, CDR2 FYNNEI. The CDR3 loop spans 12 amino acids. Trimming cost V 2 bases and J 5 bases, with 5 bases left between them. CDR3 nucleotides: TGTGCCAGCAGTGAATGGGGAGATACGCAGTATTTT. Its protein product is CASSEWGDTQYF.

V gene TRBV4-3 combines with J gene TRBJ2-2; 9 nucleotides line up with TRBD1. Germline CDR1 is LGHNA and CDR2 is YSLEER. The length of the CDR3 is 20 residues. The ends lost 2 bases at V and 4 bases at J; junction bases unmatched: 17. The DNA for the CDR3 is TGCGCCAGCAGCCAATACCTAGGGTTGCGGACAGGGGTGATCACCGGGGAGCTGTTTTTT. This gives the protein CASSQYLGLRTGVITGELFF.

Only one count was recorded for this clone. The chain joins TRBV2 to TRBJ2-5; 8 bases fit TRBD1. Germline trimming cut 8 bases from V and 5 bases from J; bases unmatched to any gene: 4. CDR1 is SNHLY and CDR2 is FYNNEI in the germline V gene. This CDR3 spans 12 amino acids. DNA of the CDR3: TGTGCCAGCTTCAGGGGGCTGGAGACCCAGTACTTC. Protein: CASFRGLETQYF.

J is TRBJ2-5 and V is TRBV6-5; D remains unclear. The CDR3 totals 14 residues. V was pared by 0 bases and J by 5 bases, with 10 bases between. Germline V gene sequence: CDR1 MNHEY, CDR2 SVGAGI. The CDR3 reads CASSYSRFSETQYF. For the CDR3, the DNA is TGTGCCAGCAGTTACTCAAGATTTTCGGAGACCCAGTACTTC.

Regarding this clone: The sample contains more than one DNA sequence encoding this CDR3. This CDR3 is CASSLATSGDYEQYF. The DNA for the CDR3 is TGCGCCAGCAGCTTGGCGACTAGCGGGGACTACGAGCAGTACTTC. The rearrangement links TRBV5-1 to TRBJ2-7; TRBD2 aligns across 11 bases. The CDR3 extends over 15 amino acids. Germline V lookup: CDR1 SGHRS, CDR2 YFSETQ. Trimming cost V 0 bases and J 3 bases; bases outside gene matches: 2.

The chain links TRBV6-5 to TRBJ2-7, with 7 bases identical to TRBD1. Per the germline V gene, CDR1 is MNHEY and CDR2 is SVGAGI. With V trimmed by 7 bases and J by 1 base, 10 bases remained unmatched. The CDR3 totals 15 residues. The CDR3: CASKPTGVTSYEQYF. DNA for the CDR3: TGTGCCAGCAAACCTACAGGGGTAACATCCTACGAGCAGTACTTC.

The gene calls are TRBV6-5 and TRBJ2-2; TRBD2 agrees at 7 bases. Unmatched junction bases numbered 10, after V lost 2 bases and J lost 10 bases. Germline CDR1 and CDR2: MNHEY and SVGAGI. The CDR3 is 15 amino acids. In nucleotides, the CDR3 is TGTGCCAGCAGTTACGGACGCACCCGGGGGGAGGAGCTGTTTTTT. It codes for CASSYGRTRGEELFF.

The chain carries TRBV6-4 and TRBJ2-3, with 9 bases aligning to TRBD1. The CDR3 spans 16 residues. The germline CDR1 and CDR2 sequences are MRHNA and SNTAGT. With 3 bases clipped from V and 4 bases from J, the junction kept 8 bases outside the gene matches. CDR3 sequence: CASSEGWDRESDTQYF. In DNA form, the CDR3 reads TGTGCCAGCAGTGAGGGCTGGGACAGGGAATCAGATACGCAGTATTTT.

CDR3 in DNA: TGCGCCAGCAGCTTGAGGGCGACGGCCTCCTACAATGAGCAGTTCTTC. It specifies CASSLRATASYNEQFF. This sequence joins TRBV5-1 and TRBJ2-1; D is unclear. Germline V gene sequence: CDR1 SGHRS, CDR2 YFSETQ. Deletions cut 1 base from V and 0 bases from J, with 11 bases between. The length of the CDR3 is 16 residues. Based on the CDR3 plus reference TRBV5-1 and TRBJ2-1, the full variable domain is KAGVTQTPRYLIKTRGQQVTLSCSPISGHRSVSWYQQTPGQGLQFLFEYFSETQRNKGNFPGRFSGRQFSNSRSEMNVSTLELGDSALYLCASSLRATASYNEQFFGPGTRLTVL.

CDR3 residues: CASSVGIMGTDTQYF. CDR3 nucleotide sequence: TGTGCCAGCAGCGTAGGAATTATGGGCACAGATACGCAGTATTTT. The V and J genes are TRBV9 and TRBJ2-3; D not resolved. The V end was cut by 0 bases, the J end by 1 base, with 9 bases between. The CDR3 contains 15 residues. Per germline, CDR1 SGDLS and CDR2 YYNGEE.